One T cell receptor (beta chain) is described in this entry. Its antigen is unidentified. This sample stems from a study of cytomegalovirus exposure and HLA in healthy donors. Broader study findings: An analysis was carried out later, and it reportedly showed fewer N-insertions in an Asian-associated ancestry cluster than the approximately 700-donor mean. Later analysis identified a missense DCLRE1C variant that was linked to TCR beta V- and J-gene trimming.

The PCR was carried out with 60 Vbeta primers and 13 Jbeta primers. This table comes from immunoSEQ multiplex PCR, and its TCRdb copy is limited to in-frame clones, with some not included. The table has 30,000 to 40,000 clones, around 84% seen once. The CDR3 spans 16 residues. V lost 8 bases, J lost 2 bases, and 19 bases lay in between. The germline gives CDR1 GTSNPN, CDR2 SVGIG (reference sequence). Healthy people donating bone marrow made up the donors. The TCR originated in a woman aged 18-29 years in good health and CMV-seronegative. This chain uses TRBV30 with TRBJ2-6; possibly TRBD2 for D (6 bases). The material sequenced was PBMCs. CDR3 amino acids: CAGLDSGGTGANVLTF. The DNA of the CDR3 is TGTGCCGGACTGGATAGCGGAGGAACTGGGGCCAACGTCCTGACTTTC.